Below are 29 T cell receptor beta chains sequenced from a single sample in a study of T cell repertoires in cytomegalovirus infection. TCRdb independently ran MiXCR on the reads; one entry per CDR3 protein. The sample has 830,000 or so distinct CDR3 sequences; roughly 33% are singletons. The antigens these receptors bind are not known. The sequencing used cultured CD8+ T cells from PBMCs, collected from culture after CMV antigen stimulation. Receptors were obtained from a human donor in good health (CMV status not recorded). Some clones in this sample may be carry-over from other donors' samples.

The V gene is TRBV6-1, the J gene TRBJ2-5; D ambiguous. In germline, CDR1 is MNHNS, CDR2 SASEGT. The ends were cut back, 5 bases at V and 2 bases at J, with 15 bases in the middle. The CDR3 runs 15 residues. The CDR3 spells CASSPYIIPQETQYF. CDR3 nucleotide sequence: TGTGCCAGCAGTCCCTATATAATACCGCAAGAGACCCAGTACTTC.

This clonotype came up a few times. This rearrangement joins TRBV20-1 to TRBJ2-5, with D uncertain. The CDR3 is 12 amino acids. Germline V gene data show CDR1 as DFQATT and CDR2 as SNEGSKA (reference sequence). Trimming cost V 7 bases and J 7 bases, with 16 bases left between them. The CDR3: CSVEPILGTQYF. Here the CDR3 DNA reads TGCAGTGTGGAACCGATCCTCGGGACCCAGTACTTC.

The V and J genes are TRBV5-8 and TRBJ2-3, with D perhaps given as TRBD1 or TRBD2 (5 bases each). Germline values: CDR1 SGHTS, CDR2 YDEGEE. The CDR3 sequence is 15 residues long. The V end was cut by 4 bases, the J end by 0 bases, with 12 bases between. The CDR3 nucleotides are TGTGCCAGCAGCCTGGGACGGATTAGCACAGATACGCAGTATTTT. This encodes CASSLGRISTDTQYF.

This chain links TRBV6-5 with TRBJ2-1; weak D call: TRBD2 (6 bases). The germline CDR1 and CDR2 sequences are MNHEY and SVGAGI. The ends were cut back, 2 bases at V and 9 bases at J, with 14 bases in the middle. This CDR3 region has 14 residues. The CDR3 spells CASSYRGFGVEQFF. The CDR3 nucleotides are TGTGCCAGCAGTTACCGGGGGTTCGGAGTTGAGCAGTTCTTC.

The chain links TRBV2 to TRBJ1-5; no clear D. The germline V gene encodes CDR1 SNHLY and CDR2 FYNNEI. V was shortened by 2 bases and J by 8 bases, with 13 bases between the two germline ends. This CDR3 spans 14 amino acids. CDR3 DNA: TGTGCCAGCAGTGAACCTCGGGAGGATAAGCCCCAGCATTTT. This gives the protein CASSEPREDKPQHF.

This clonotype was observed many times. This chain links TRBV7-2 with TRBJ2-1, with TRBD2 matching 8 bases. Germline assignment: CDR1 SGHTA and CDR2 FQGNSA. The CDR3 contains 15 residues. V was pared by 5 bases and J by 2 bases, with 5 bases of the junction left unmatched. In DNA, the CDR3 is TGTGCCAGCAGCCAGTTAGCGGGGCCCTACAATGAGCAGTTCTTC. As protein: CASSQLAGPYNEQFF.

This chain uses TRBV6-2 or TRBV6-3 with TRBJ1-4; no clear D. The CDR3 sequence is 16 residues long. Trimming took off 1 base at V and 8 bases at J, with 17 bases between the two ends. CDR1 MNHEY and CDR2 SVGEGT come from the germline V gene. CDR3 DNA: TGTGCCAGCAGTTACTTTATGGAGACGGCGGAGGAAAAACTGTTTTTT. Protein product: CASSYFMETAEEKLFF.

Many counts were recorded for this clonotype. The chain joins TRBV7-6 to TRBJ2-5; possibly TRBD1 for D (6 bases). The CDR3 loop spans 14 amino acids. Trimming pared 2 bases from V and 2 bases from J, leaving 9 bases between. Germline CDR1 SGHVS, CDR2 FNYEAQ. The CDR3 region has the DNA TGTGCCAGCAGCTTAAGGACAGATCAAGAGACCCAGTACTTC. Its translation is CASSLRTDQETQYF.

The chain is built from TRBV6-2 or TRBV6-3 and TRBJ1-1; D is possibly TRBD1 (5 bases). The germline V and J ends were trimmed by 2 bases and 1 base, with 17 bases remaining between them. Germline V lookup: CDR1 MNHEY, CDR2 SVGEGT. This CDR3 comprises 17 residues. CDR3 sequence: CASSYNPLMGRNTEAFF. The CDR3 DNA follows: TGTGCCAGCAGTTACAACCCTTTAATGGGACGGAACACTGAAGCTTTCTTT.

The J gene is TRBJ2-3, the V gene TRBV15, with D maybe TRBD2 (5 bases). The CDR3 consists of 16 residues. V dropped 2 bases and J dropped 2 bases, with 14 bases sitting between them. The germline gives CDR1 LNHNV, CDR2 YYDKDF (reference sequence). The CDR3 reads CATSRSPGIYTDTQYF. The CDR3 coding sequence is TGTGCCACCAGCAGATCGCCGGGAATTTACACAGATACGCAGTATTTT. Full variable domain (outside the CDR3, taken from reference TRBV15 and TRBJ2-3): DAMVIQNPRYQVTQFGKPVTLSCSQTLNHNVMYWYQQKSSQAPKLLFHYYDKDFNNEADTPDNFQSRRPNTSFCFLDIRSPGLGDTAMYLCATSRSPGIYTDTQYFGPGTRLTVL.

The CDR3 DNA reads as TGTGCCATCAGTGTGGGTAGAGCCTACGAGCAGTACGTC. It specifies CAISVGRAYEQYV. This chain links TRBV10-3 with TRBJ2-7; D gene unclear. The CDR3 runs 13 residues. From germline, CDR1 is ENHRY and CDR2 SYGVKD. The ends were cut back, 4 bases at V and 2 bases at J, with 9 bases in the middle.

This clonotype was recorded once. The chain is built from TRBV10-1 and TRBJ2-7; 12 bases map to TRBD1. The germline V gene encodes CDR1 WNHNN and CDR2 SYGVQD (reference sequence). The CDR3 totals 16 residues. With V trimmed by 2 bases and J by 7 bases, 9 bases remained unmatched. The CDR3, as DNA: TGCGCCAGCAGTGAGGAAACCGGGACAGGGGGCAATGAGCAGTACTTC. Translating it yields CASSEETGTGGNEQYF.

The chain links TRBV10-3 to TRBJ2-7, with D perhaps TRBD1 (6 bases). This CDR3 region has 14 residues. V lost 4 bases, J lost 0 bases, and 10 bases lay in between. Germline values: CDR1 ENHRY, CDR2 SYGVKD. The CDR3 loop reads CAISGQGPSYEQYF. In DNA form, the CDR3 reads TGTGCCATCAGTGGGCAGGGGCCCTCCTACGAGCAGTACTTC.

The chain combines TRBV19 with TRBJ2-1, with 9 bases matching TRBD1. V lost 5 bases, J lost 5 bases, and 7 bases stayed unmatched. Per germline, CDR1 LNHDA and CDR2 SQIVND (reference sequence). The CDR3 covers 15 residues. CDR3 sequence reads: CASSLGQGPDNEQFF. CDR3 nucleotides: TGTGCCAGTAGTTTGGGACAGGGTCCGGACAATGAGCAGTTCTTC.

This chain joins TRBV27 and TRBJ2-5; unclear D gene. V lost 4 bases and J lost 3, with 12 bases in between. Germline-derived CDR1 and CDR2 are MNHEY and SMNVEV (reference sequence). The CDR3 contains 14 residues. The CDR3 reads CASSSRRYKETQYF. In DNA, the CDR3 is TGTGCCAGCAGTTCCCGACGTTACAAAGAGACCCAGTACTTC.

The chain couples TRBV6-1 to TRBJ1-1; D is perhaps TRBD1 (6 bases). Germline V CDR1 and CDR2: MNHNS, SASEGT. V lost 1 base to trimming and J lost 5 bases, with 14 bases between them. This CDR3 is built from 15 residues. CDR3 nucleotides: TGTGCCAGCAGTGAAGATCGGCAGGGGAGGACTGAAGCTTTCTTT. The encoded protein is CASSEDRQGRTEAFF.

The V gene is TRBV29-1, the J gene TRBJ2-2, with 7 bases that match TRBD2. Trimming at V came to 4 bases and at J to 0 bases, leaving 5 bases not matched to a gene. The CDR3 extends over 15 amino acids. Germline assignment: CDR1 SQVTM and CDR2 ANQGSEA. The CDR3 DNA is TGCAGCGTTGCCGGGGGGAGGCCGAACACCGGGGAGCTGTTTTTT. This gives the protein CSVAGGRPNTGELFF.

This clonotype has ten or more counts. The chain couples TRBV6-1 to TRBJ1-2, with D uncertain. The germline CDR1 and CDR2 sequences are MNHNS and SASEGT. With 0 bases removed from V and 7 bases from J, the gap between germline ends came to 12 bases. There are 14 residues in the CDR3. In nucleotides, the CDR3 is TGTGCCAGCAGTGAAGCGGCATCCTCTTTTGGCTACACCTTC. Protein sequence: CASSEAASSFGYTF.

With respect to this clonotype: A much larger clonotype is one base distant, so this may be a read error. The chain carries TRBV7-9 and TRBJ2-1; 9 bases map to TRBD1. The CDR3 is made up of 18 amino acids. V trimming: 5 bases; J trimming: 0 bases; junction bases outside the gene matches: 11. Germline V CDR1 and CDR2: SEHNR, FQNEAQ (reference sequence). The CDR3 DNA follows: TGTGCCAGCAGCCAACTCGACAGGGGGAAGAGCTCCTACAATGAGCAGTTCTTC. It is translated as CASSQLDRGKSSYNEQFF.

This clonotype was seen more than once but under ten times. The CDR3 loop reads CASSSPTVQQFF. The CDR3 nucleotides read TGTGCCAGCAGTTCCCCGACTGTACAGCAGTTCTTC. V gene TRBV6-5 combines with J gene TRBJ2-1, with D unresolved. V lost 4 bases, J lost 11 bases, and 12 bases lay in between. The CDR3 is 12 residues long. Germline lookup yields CDR1 MNHEY and CDR2 SVGAGI.

V gene TRBV7-8 combines with J gene TRBJ2-7, with no clear D. The CDR3 runs to 15 residues. V lost 4 bases and J 1 base, leaving 14 bases between the germline ends. From germline, CDR1 is SGHVS and CDR2 FQNEAQ. CDR3 protein: CASSSAVTRSYEQYV. CDR3 bases: TGTGCCAGCAGCTCGGCCGTGACGCGATCCTACGAGCAGTACGTC.

CDR3 region: CASSTSFGGGSGNTIYF. The CDR3 DNA reads TGTGCCAGCAGCACCAGTTTTGGGGGCGGCTCTGGAAACACCATATATTTT. This chain joins TRBV7-9 and TRBJ1-3; tentatively, D is TRBD1 (6 bases). This CDR3 comprises 17 residues. Germline values: CDR1 SEHNR, CDR2 FQNEAQ (reference sequence). V lost 5 bases and J 0 bases, leaving 17 bases between the germline ends.

There are many counts of this clonotype. The chain couples TRBV28 to TRBJ1-1; TRBD1 matches at 7 bases. This CDR3 has 14 residues. Per the germline V gene, CDR1 is MDHEN and CDR2 is SYDVKM. V lost 3 bases to trimming and J lost 4 bases; unmatched junction nucleotides: 5. The CDR3 loop reads CASSLEAGGTEAFF. For the CDR3, the DNA is TGTGCCAGCAGTTTGGAGGCAGGGGGCACTGAAGCTTTCTTT.

The chain links TRBV28 to TRBJ2-2; 8 bases match TRBD1. The CDR3 runs to 14 residues. V trimming: 8 bases; J trimming: 0 bases; junction bases outside the gene matches: 2. CDR1 is MDHEN, CDR2 SYDVKM, per germline. The DNA for the CDR3 is TGTGCCAGCGACAGGGGAGCGAACACCGGGGAGCTGTTTTTT. Translation: CASDRGANTGELFF.

This rearrangement joins TRBV7-6 to TRBJ2-7; TRBD1 matches at 7 bases. V was pared by 5 bases and J by 3 bases, with 13 bases of the junction left unmatched. This CDR3 is 16 amino acids long. Germline V gene sequence: CDR1 SGHVS, CDR2 FNYEAQ. The CDR3 sequence is CASSHLAGTVDYEQYF. CDR3 DNA: TGTGCCAGCAGCCATTTGGCCGGGACAGTGGACTACGAGCAGTACTTC.

The chain combines TRBV29-1 with TRBJ1-2, with D uncertain. This CDR3 comprises 13 residues. V was trimmed by 7 bases and J by 6 bases, leaving 18 bases between them. Germline V CDR1 and CDR2: SQVTM, ANQGSEA. CDR3 sequence: CSADRLGANGYTF. For the CDR3, the DNA is TGCAGCGCTGATCGCCTGGGAGCGAATGGCTACACCTTC.

This rearrangement joins TRBV12-3 or TRBV12-4 to TRBJ1-4; D unresolved. The CDR3 is made up of 13 amino acids. Between the trimmed V and J ends, which lost 5 bases and 6 bases, there was a span of 10 bases. The CDR3: CASSLNTDEKLFF. Here the CDR3 DNA reads TGTGCCAGCAGTCTTAACACGGATGAAAAACTGTTTTTT.

The rearrangement uses TRBV5-6 and TRBJ1-5, with 8 bases matching TRBD1. With 2 bases clipped from V and 3 bases from J, the junction kept 10 bases outside the gene matches. The germline V gene has CDR1 SGHDT and CDR2 YYEEEE. This CDR3 is 17 amino acids long. CDR3 region: CASSFSPGTGSNQPQHF. CDR3 sequence (DNA): TGTGCCAGCAGCTTTTCTCCCGGGACAGGATCCAATCAGCCCCAGCATTTT.

The V call is TRBV11-1, the J call TRBJ2-1, with TRBD2 matching 12 bases. Germline-derived CDR1 and CDR2 are SGHAT and FQDESV (reference sequence). The CDR3 sequence is 17 residues long. V trimming: 5 bases; J trimming: 2 bases; junction bases outside the gene matches: 7. The CDR3 reads CASSPLTSGGPYNEQFF. CDR3 in DNA: TGTGCCAGCAGCCCCCTTACTAGCGGGGGGCCCTACAATGAGCAGTTCTTC.